This T cell receptor beta chain was identified during a study of shared clonotypes between healthy human individuals (dated by TCRdb to the early 2020s). Study-wide context: The cohort included three men and two women between 18 and 49 years of age. Libraries were prepared and TCR repertoires were sequenced by different laboratories using diverse techniques, in order to increase sequencing depth and limit assay-specific biases. Blood TCR repertoires of about 5 healthy adults were deeply sequenced to estimate repertoire size and the extent of clonotype sharing between individuals. For each donor, CD4 naive and CD4 memory were each run on three plates, CD8 naive on two plates, and CD8 memory on one plate. Leukapheresis yielded between about 0.9 and 9.5 billion PBMCs per donor.

Using the deep immunoSEQ assay, multiplex PCR amplified TCR CDR3 regions from genomic DNA. For each cell subset, the extracted genomic DNA was distributed evenly across all wells of several immunoSEQ 96-well plates, and each plate served as one replicate. Each replicate PCR for sorted subsets received roughly 200 ng genomic DNA, equal to about 30,000 T cell genomes. The purified libraries were quantified using a Qubit 3.0 fluorometer, sized with a Bioanalyzer 2100, and then quantified again using the KAPA Library Quantification kit. Each immunoSEQ 96-well plate was sequenced on its own single-read 150-cycle Illumina NextSeq 550 flow cell. As for how the authors treated the data: Because only junctional sequences without quality scores were contained in the immunoSEQ output, filtering matching that applied to full-length reads could not be performed. To assign V/J genes and CDR3, sequences were annotated using PyIR, a Python wrapper for IgBLAST v1.9, with IMGT germline references. Reads with weak V/J assignments (E-value above 1e-6), missing CDR3, stop codons, out-of-frame junctions, or ambiguous translated residues were removed. A V3J clonotype was defined by an identical inferred V gene, J gene, and CDR3 amino acid sequence. Percentage overlap between repertoires was computed as shared unique clonotypes divided by the size of the smaller repertoire. Three approaches were used to assess repertoire richness: RTK rarefaction, the Chao1 estimator, and Recon v2.1 estimates of unobserved clonotypes. For all TCRbeta clonotypes obtained by the gDNA method from a few donors, generation probabilities were computed with OLGA. Not all clones reach the TCRdb copy of this immuneACCESS table, which keeps in-frame sequences only. Checked studies attribute under half of the gap to unresolved V genes and leave the rest unexplained. V and J calls and clone size are given by that table; D and trimming were obtained from the DNA. The table for this sample lists about 2 million clones; roughly 95% of them were counted only once. The ten most abundant clones make up about 1.1% of the sample.

As regards this clone: The antigen it recognizes is unknown. The input lacks base qualities; no much larger clone sits a single base away.

For the CD8 naive samples, CD45RO-negative cells were positively selected for CCR7, yielding a CD45RA+CCR7+ population from which TemRA cells were excluded. Healthy HIV-negative adults with no recently reported acute infections or vaccinations were included as donors. Every donor was a Caucasian adult living in Nashville, Tennessee, USA. Blood was obtained by leukapheresis, after which PBMCs were separated by Ficoll-Histopaque density gradient centrifugation and cryopreserved in liquid nitrogen vapor phase. Analytical flow cytometry was used to check the purity and quantity of each magnetically sorted T cell population. From each sorted fraction, genomic DNA was isolated and quantified by UV absorbance on a Nanodrop 2000c. Findings and caveats that apply to the study as a whole: Sampling was limited to blood, and TCR repertoires in tissue likely differ from TCR repertoires in blood. Because the study included only a small number of donors, the genetic and exposure-history diversity represented was limited. Around 5.4% of naive CD4, around 4% of naive CD8, 2.3% of memory CD4, and over 0.35% of memory CD8 clonotypes were shared across a few donors. Compared with non-shared clonotypes, the clonotypes found in all four sorted-subset donors had higher generation probabilities. Even with the large sequencing depth, rarefaction of the sorted-subset datasets indicated that sequencing was incomplete. Estimated clonotype richness was generally larger for naive than for memory subsets. Based on pairwise subsampling, the degree of clonotype sharing among donors was expected to be affected by sequencing depth.

The receptor was derived from a man between 18 and 29 years old in good health. What was sequenced was naive CD8+ T cells sorted from blood. Sample cell subset or site, as interpreted from the label and publication: CD45RA+CCR7+.

Read as DNA, the sequence is TGTGCCAGCAGGCAGGGGGCGGGAAGCGGGAATTACGAGCAGTACTTC. It translates to CASRQGAGSGNYEQYF. Rearrangement joined TRBV27 to TRBJ2-7, and perhaps TRBD1 as D gene, on 8 matching bases. Its CDR3 holds 16 amino acids, cysteine through phenylalanine. Left in the record is the CDR3 DNA by itself, 48 bases read in frame from the first base. According to the germline V gene (reference sequence), CDR1 reads MNHEY and CDR2 reads SMNVEV. Trimming at the junction amounts to 6 bases on V and 4 bases on J, and the germline ends lie 22 bases apart.